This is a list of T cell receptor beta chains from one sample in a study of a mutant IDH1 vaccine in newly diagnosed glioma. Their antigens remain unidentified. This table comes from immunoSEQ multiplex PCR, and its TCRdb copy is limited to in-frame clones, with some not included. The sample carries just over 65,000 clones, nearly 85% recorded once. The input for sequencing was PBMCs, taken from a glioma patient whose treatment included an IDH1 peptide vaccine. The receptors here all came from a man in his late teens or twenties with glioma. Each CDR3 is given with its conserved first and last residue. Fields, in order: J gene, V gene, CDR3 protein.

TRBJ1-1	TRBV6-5	CASQTGFTEAFF
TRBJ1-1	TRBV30	CAWGHSMNTEAFF
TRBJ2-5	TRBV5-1	CASSSSGWFQYF
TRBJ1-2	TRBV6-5	CASRTTTGSYGYTF
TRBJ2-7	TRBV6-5	CASSFLGQAYEQYF
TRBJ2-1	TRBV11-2	CASSPPSGGNEQFF
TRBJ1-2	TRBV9	CASSPTQGGRYGYTF
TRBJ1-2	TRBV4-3	CASSQDPRDSYGYTF
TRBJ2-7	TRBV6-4	CASPGYEQYF
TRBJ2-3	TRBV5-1	CASSFRTVTDTQYF
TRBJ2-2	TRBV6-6	CASSSYRDELFF
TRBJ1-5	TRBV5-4	CASSLAGFNQPQHF
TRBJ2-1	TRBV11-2	CASSLRTGEQFF
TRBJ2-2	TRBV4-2	CASRYGTGGTGELFF
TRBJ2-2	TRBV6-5	CASSYSSTGELFF
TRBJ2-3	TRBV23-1	CAKLRLADTQYF
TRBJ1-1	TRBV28	CASSLGQLLNTEAFF
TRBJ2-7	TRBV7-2	CASSLPVAGGIYEQYF
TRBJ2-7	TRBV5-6	CASSQMRAGTGKYEQYF
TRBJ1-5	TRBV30	CAWGPQDQPQHF
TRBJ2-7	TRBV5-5	CASSLHMGGAYEQYF